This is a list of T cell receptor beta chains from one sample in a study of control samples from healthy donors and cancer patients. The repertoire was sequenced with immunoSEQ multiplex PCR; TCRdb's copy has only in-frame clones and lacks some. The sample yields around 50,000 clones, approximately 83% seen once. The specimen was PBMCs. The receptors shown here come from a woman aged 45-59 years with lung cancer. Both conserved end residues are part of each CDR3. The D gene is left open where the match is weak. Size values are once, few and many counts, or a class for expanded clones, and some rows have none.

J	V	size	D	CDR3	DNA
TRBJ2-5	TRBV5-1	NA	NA	CASAASSGQQTQYF	TGCGCCAGCGCAGCTTCTTCGGGTCAGCAGACCCAGTACTTC
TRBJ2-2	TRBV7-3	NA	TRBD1	CASSFSDRGTGELFF	TGTGCCAGCAGCTTTTCGGACAGGGGAACCGGGGAGCTGTTTTTT
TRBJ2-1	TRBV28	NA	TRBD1	CASSFAPTGFREQFF	TGTGCCAGCAGTTTCGCTCCGACAGGGTTCAGAGAGCAGTTCTTC
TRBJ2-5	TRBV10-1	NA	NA	CARRTGREETQYF	TGCGCCAGACGGACAGGGAGGGAAGAGACCCAGTACTTC
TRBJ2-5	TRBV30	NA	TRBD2	CAWSVGLAGLETQYF	TGTGCCTGGAGTGTCGGACTAGCGGGGCTAGAGACCCAGTACTTC
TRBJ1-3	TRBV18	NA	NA	CASVGTIDSTIYF	TGTGCCAGCGTCGGGACGATAGACAGCACCATATATTTT
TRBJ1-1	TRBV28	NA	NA	CASSLGGRVNTEAFF	TGTGCCAGCAGTTTGGGGGGGCGGGTGAACACTGAAGCTTTCTTT
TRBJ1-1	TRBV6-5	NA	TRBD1	CASRITGGNTEAFF	TGTGCCAGCAGGATAACAGGGGGCAACACTGAAGCTTTCTTT
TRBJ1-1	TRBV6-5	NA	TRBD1	CASSPGQGAVEAFF	TGTGCCAGCAGTCCGGGACAGGGAGCTGTGGAAGCTTTCTTT
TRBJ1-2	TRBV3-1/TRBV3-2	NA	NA	CASSQDRGQRTF	TGTGCCAGCAGCCAAGATCGGGGCCAACGCACCTTC
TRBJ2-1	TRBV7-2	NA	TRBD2	CASTAQRGTYNEQFF	TGTGCCAGCACCGCCCAGCGGGGGACATACAATGAGCAGTTCTTC
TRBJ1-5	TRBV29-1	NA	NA	CSVGGTDNQPQHF	TGCAGCGTTGGGGGGACGGATAATCAGCCCCAGCATTTT
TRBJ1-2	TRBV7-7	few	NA	CASSLAQGPSANYGYTF	TGTGCCAGCAGCTTGGCGCAGGGTCCATCGGCTAACTATGGCTACACCTTC
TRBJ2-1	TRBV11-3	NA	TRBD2	CASSLGISGGAGEQFF	TGTGCCAGCAGCTTAGGGATTAGCGGGGGGGCAGGTGAGCAGTTCTTC
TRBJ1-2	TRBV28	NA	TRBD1	CASSRQGYGYTF	TGTGCCAGCAGTCGACAGGGCTATGGCTACACCTTC
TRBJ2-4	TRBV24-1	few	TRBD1	CATSDPTGGDIQYF	TGTGCCACCAGTGATCCGACAGGGGGGGACATTCAGTACTTC
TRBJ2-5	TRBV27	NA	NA	CASSLYGIGETQYF	TGTGCCAGCAGTTTATACGGAATAGGGGAGACCCAGTACTTC
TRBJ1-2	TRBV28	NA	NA	CASSWSNYGYTF	TGTGCCAGCAGTTGGTCTAACTATGGCTACACCTTC
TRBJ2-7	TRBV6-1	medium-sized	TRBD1	CASSERTGANEQYF	TGTGCCAGCAGTGAAAGGACAGGGGCCAACGAGCAGTACTTC
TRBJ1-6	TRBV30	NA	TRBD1	CAWSVTGAGDSPLHF	TGTGCCTGGAGTGTTACAGGGGCAGGGGATTCACCCCTCCACTTT
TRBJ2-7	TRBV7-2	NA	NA	CATSRTSYEQYF	TGTGCCACAAGCAGGACCTCCTACGAGCAGTACTTC
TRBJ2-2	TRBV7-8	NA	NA	CASSYPHRADPTGELFF	TGTGCCAGCAGCTATCCCCATAGGGCCGACCCCACCGGGGAGCTGTTTTTT
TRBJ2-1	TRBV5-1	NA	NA	CASSFGNLNNEQFF	TGCGCCAGCAGCTTCGGTAATTTGAACAATGAGCAGTTCTTC
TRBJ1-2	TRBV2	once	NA	CASRADVNYGYTF	TGTGCCAGCAGGGCTGATGTGAACTATGGCTACACCTTC
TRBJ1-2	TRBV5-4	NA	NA	CASSSKTGGYTF	TGTGCCAGCAGCTCCAAGACGGGGGGCTACACCTTC
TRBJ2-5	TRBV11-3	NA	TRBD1	CASSLTGTGGFQETQYF	TGTGCCAGCAGCTTGACCGGGACAGGGGGCTTCCAAGAGACCCAGTACTTC